This T cell receptor (beta chain) was retrieved from a study of blood T cells in healthy people across ages. Turning to the study itself: Capturing about one barcoded beta molecule per two T cells was achieved by template switching.

A second PCR, run for 7 to 11 cycles, used a sample-barcoded 5' primer plus a J-beta primer mix. MiXCR, run by TCRdb on the 5' RACE reads, gives a single entry per CDR3 protein. Of fewer than 800,000 distinct CDR3 sequences in the sample, 49% were seen once. Points on this clonotype: Its matching antigen is unknown.

CDR3 length: 15 amino acids. Trimming removed 5 bases from V and 2 bases from J, with 13 bases in between. CDR1 is SGHTA and CDR2 is FQGTGA in the germline V gene. General study points: Among T cells, TCR beta diversity per million cells dropped roughly linearly as age rose. Expanded clonotype shifts may have been confounded, as the donors had an unknown CMV status.

The sequencing input was blood. The receptor's source is a woman aged 55-75 years in good health. The genes are TRBV7-3 and TRBJ2-1; D gene uncertain. The CDR3 coding sequence is TGTGCCAGCAGCGAAACGGCTGTAACCTACAATGAGCAGTTCTTC. Amino acid sequence: CASSETAVTYNEQFF.